This T cell receptor (beta chain) was found in a study of identical twins. The length of the CDR3 is 14 residues. The junction had 3 bases not matched to a gene; V was cut back by 4 bases and J by 5 bases. Germline V gene data show CDR1 as MGHRA and CDR2 as YSYEKL. Healthy Caucasian individuals made up all the donors. Study-level results: Carriage of fewer insertions was seen in abundant cord blood beta clonotypes, whereas memory repertoires showed none.

MiXCR was run by TCRdb on the 5' RACE reads, yielding one entry per CDR3 protein. In the table there are just over 500,000 distinct CDR3 sequences, under 25% of which are singletons. At least ten counts were recorded for this clonotype. The antigen remains unidentified. This sample was also put to use in a study of T cells expressing NK-cell markers.

The origin of this receptor is a woman aged 18-29 years in good health. The chain links TRBV4-1 to TRBJ2-1; TRBD2 matches 9 bases. The specimen was CD4+ T cells sorted from blood. CDR3 amino acids: CASSRIAGDNEQFF. CDR3 nucleotides: TGCGCCAGCAGCCGAATAGCGGGGGACAATGAGCAGTTCTTC.